A single sample is the source of the 27 T cell receptor beta chains below, sequenced in a study of vaccination effects on CD4 cells after COVID-19. The data were produced by immunoSEQ multiplex PCR, yet TCRdb's version contains in-frame clones alone and is incomplete. Of approximately 15,000 clones listed, around three quarters are singletons. Before any sequencing was done, the ViraFEST assay used viral peptide pools to expand antigen-specific CD4+ T cells. Having been cultured for around ten days, the cells underwent CD4+ T cell isolation. A positive SARS-CoV-2 PCR test fell between March and December 2020. Participants were given two doses of BNT162b2 or mRNA-1273 vaccine. The antigens these receptors bind are not known. Sequenced here: CD4+ T cells from PBMCs cultured with HCoV-NL63 spike peptides, sampled after COVID-19 vaccination. The receptor source for this set is a human donor who had a prior SARS-CoV-2 infection.

This rearrangement joins TRBV30 to TRBJ1-2; weak D call: TRBD1 (5 bases). Germline-derived CDR1 and CDR2 are GTSNPN and SVGIG (reference sequence). The length of the CDR3 is 15 residues. V was shortened by 3 bases and J by 8 bases, with 22 bases between the two germline ends. The CDR3 loop reads CAWSVVFEGPGGYTF. CDR3 bases: TGTGCCTGGAGCGTTGTGTTTGAGGGGCCCGGAGGCTACACCTTC. Looking up the rest from reference TRBV30 and TRBJ1-2 gives the full variable domain: SQTIHQWPATLVQPVGSPLSLECTVEGTSNPNLYWYRQAAGRGLQLLFYSVGIGQISSEVPQNLSASRPQDRQFILSSKKLLLSDSGFYLCAWSVVFEGPGGYTFGSGTRLTVV.

This clone is large. The chain links TRBV9 to TRBJ2-1; TRBD2 aligns across 13 bases. Germline V CDR1 and CDR2: SGDLS, YYNGEE. V was pared by 4 bases and J by 5 bases, with 6 bases of the junction left unmatched. This CDR3 comprises 16 residues. The CDR3 loop is CASSLLGLAGNNEQFF. In nucleotides, the CDR3 is TGTGCCAGCAGCCTTTTGGGACTAGCGGGGAACAATGAGCAGTTCTTC.

The chain recombines TRBV5-1 with TRBJ2-1, with D maybe TRBD2 (5 bases). The V gene lost 2 bases and the J gene lost 9 bases, with 18 bases spanning the gap. Germline CDR1 reads SGHRS; CDR2 reads YFSETQ. The CDR3 loop spans 15 amino acids. In DNA form, the CDR3 reads TGCGCCAGCAGCTTCACGGGGATTTCATCGGGTGAGCAGTTCTTC. This codes for CASSFTGISSGEQFF.

DNA for the CDR3: TGTGCCAGCAGGGGGACTAGCGGCCGGACCGGGGAGCTGTTTTTT. This codes for CASRGTSGRTGELFF. This chain uses TRBV2 with TRBJ2-2; 11 nucleotides line up with TRBD2. The CDR3 covers 15 residues. The V segment lost 6 bases and the J segment 5 bases; nucleotides outside the gene matches: 5. Per the germline V gene, CDR1 is SNHLY and CDR2 is FYNNEI. Combining the CDR3 with reference TRBV2 and TRBJ2-2 gives the whole variable domain EPEVTQTPSHQVTQMGQEVILRCVPISNHLYFYWYRQILGQKVEFLVSFYNNEISEKSEIFDDQFSVERPDGSNFTLKIRSTKLEDSAMYFCASRGTSGRTGELFFGEGSRLTVL.

The V gene is TRBV7-9, the J gene TRBJ2-2; 7 bases are a match to TRBD1. The V segment lost 1 base and the J segment 6 bases; nucleotides outside the gene matches: 5. Germline V gene lookup returns CDR1 SEHNR and CDR2 FQNEAQ (reference sequence). The CDR3 consists of 15 residues. The CDR3 nucleotides read TGTGCCAGCAGCTTAGGGCGAACAGGGGCCGGGGAGCTGTTTTTT. The encoded protein is CASSLGRTGAGELFF. The whole variable domain, remainder taken from reference TRBV7-9 and TRBJ2-2, is DTGVSQNPRHKITKRGQNVTFRCDPISEHNRLYWYRQTLGQGPEFLTYFQNEAQLEKSRLLSDRFSAERPKGSFSTLEIQRTEQGDSAMYLCASSLGRTGAGELFFGEGSRLTVL.

The J gene is TRBJ2-1, the V gene TRBV19; possibly TRBD1 for D (5 bases). The germline V gene has CDR1 LNHDA and CDR2 SQIVND (reference sequence). CDR3 size: 14 residues. The V gene lost 4 bases and the J gene lost 12 bases, with 19 bases spanning the gap. CDR3 protein: CASSTRNRGRGQFF. CDR3 coding DNA: TGTGCCAGTAGTACCAGGAATAGGGGTAGGGGGCAGTTCTTC.

The table lists this clone with a few counts. This chain uses TRBV4-2 with TRBJ2-5, with D unresolved. The CDR3 extends over 15 amino acids. V was cut by 0 bases and J by 4 bases, with 12 bases left in between. Germline V CDR1 and CDR2: LGHNA, YNFKEQ. DNA for the CDR3: TGTGCCAGCAGCCAAGATTTAGGGAAGGGAGAGACCCAGTACTTC. As protein: CASSQDLGKGETQYF.

This chain uses TRBV5-1 with TRBJ2-5, with TRBD2 matching 7 bases. The CDR3 is made up of 15 amino acids. In germline, CDR1 is SGHRS, CDR2 YFSETQ. Trimming took 1 base from V and 5 from J; bases not matched to a gene: 8. CDR3 nucleotides: TGCGCCAGCAGCTTGTTTGGCGGGAGAGGTGAGACCCAGTACTTC. This gives the protein CASSLFGGRGETQYF.

The V call is TRBV25-1, the J call TRBJ2-5; D might be TRBD2 (5 bases). The CDR3 runs 16 residues. Trimming shortened V by 0 bases and J by 4 bases, and 15 bases separated the two germline ends. Germline V gene sequence: CDR1 MGHDK, CDR2 SYGVNS. The CDR3 region is CASSEYPGSTGETQYF. In nucleotides, the CDR3 is TGTGCCAGCAGTGAATACCCTGGGAGTACGGGAGAGACCCAGTACTTC.

The V gene is TRBV5-1, the J gene TRBJ2-5; TRBD1 agrees at 9 bases. This CDR3 spans 14 amino acids. Germline V gene sequence: CDR1 SGHRS, CDR2 YFSETQ. V lost 3 bases and J lost 2; bases outside the gene matches: 2. The CDR3 spells CASSYGTGQETQYF. The CDR3, as DNA: TGCGCCAGCAGCTACGGGACAGGGCAAGAGACCCAGTACTTC.

This chain connects TRBV20-1 to TRBJ2-7, with 11 bases matching TRBD2. CDR1 DFQATT and CDR2 SNEGSKA come from the germline V gene (reference sequence). This CDR3 has 14 amino acids. The ends lost 3 bases at V and 2 bases at J; junction bases unmatched: 3. This CDR3 reads CSASLAGGPYEQYF. Here the CDR3 DNA reads TGCAGTGCTAGTCTAGCGGGAGGTCCCTACGAGCAGTACTTC.

The rearrangement uses TRBV6-5 and TRBJ2-5; perhaps TRBD1 as D (5 bases). The V gene's germline CDR1 is MNHEY and CDR2 SVGAGI. The CDR3 consists of 15 residues. With 0 bases removed from V and 5 bases from J, the gap between germline ends came to 13 bases. CDR3 DNA: TGTGCCAGCAGTTACTCGCACGTGACAGTTGAGACCCAGTACTTC. Its translation: CASSYSHVTVETQYF.

J is TRBJ2-1 and V is TRBV4-2; TRBD1 matches 7 bases. Germline CDR1 LGHNA, CDR2 YNFKEQ. The junction had 4 bases not matched to a gene; V was cut back by 0 bases and J by 2 bases. CDR3 size: 16 residues. CDR3 loop: CASSQEGGAAYNEQFF. The CDR3 DNA follows: TGTGCCAGCAGCCAAGAAGGGGGCGCAGCCTACAATGAGCAGTTCTTC.

The chain carries TRBV3-1 (or the pseudogene TRBV3-2) and TRBJ2-1; D not certain. From germline, CDR1 is LGHDT and CDR2 YNNKEL (reference sequence). V lost 1 base and J lost 5, with 18 bases in between. The CDR3 is 17 amino acids. The CDR3 reads CASSQALDGFEDNEQFF. The CDR3 nucleotides are TGTGCCAGCAGCCAAGCGTTAGACGGCTTCGAAGACAATGAGCAGTTCTTC.

This chain links TRBV2 with TRBJ2-7; D perhaps matches TRBD2 (6 bases). CDR3 length: 13 residues. V lost 4 bases and J 12 bases, leaving 19 bases between the germline ends. The V gene's germline CDR1 is SNHLY and CDR2 FYNNEI. CDR3 protein: CASSVGTSFSGYF. The CDR3 nucleotides read TGTGCCAGCAGTGTAGGCACTAGCTTCTCCGGGTACTTC.

The V gene is TRBV20-1, the J gene TRBJ2-7; D is undetermined. The CDR3 loop spans 13 amino acids. Trimming removed 3 bases from V and 3 bases from J, with 12 bases in between. Germline CDR1 and CDR2: DFQATT and SNEGSKA (reference sequence). The CDR3 region is CSASVLFLYEQYF. CDR3 in DNA: TGCAGTGCTAGTGTTCTATTCCTCTACGAGCAGTACTTC.

The V call is TRBV11-3, the J call TRBJ2-7; D is unclear. From germline, CDR1 is SGHNT and CDR2 YENEEA. This CDR3 has 13 amino acids. The V gene lost 2 bases and the J gene lost 4 bases, with 9 bases spanning the gap. CDR3 DNA: TGTGCCAGCAGCTTATACGTGACTTACGAGCAGTACTTC. Its protein is CASSLYVTYEQYF.

The rearrangement links TRBV3-1 (or the pseudogene TRBV3-2) to TRBJ1-2, with D maybe TRBD1 (6 bases). The CDR3 extends over 13 amino acids. Germline V CDR1 and CDR2: LGHDT, YNNKEL (reference sequence). Trimming shortened V by 4 bases and J by 6 bases, and 12 bases separated the two germline ends. This chain's CDR3 is CASSLQGSNGYTF. The CDR3 DNA reads as TGTGCCAGCAGCCTACAGGGCTCAAATGGCTACACCTTC.

The gene calls are TRBV19 and TRBJ2-4; 11 bases align to TRBD2. This CDR3 comprises 16 residues. The germline gives CDR1 LNHDA, CDR2 SQIVND (reference sequence). V gave up 5 bases and J gave up 7 bases; unmatched junction bases: 10. The CDR3 region is CASSFLAGGPGNIQYF. CDR3 DNA sequence: TGTGCCAGTAGTTTCTTAGCGGGAGGGCCAGGGAACATTCAGTACTTC.

The rearrangement joins TRBV6-5 to TRBJ2-7; 8 positions agree with TRBD1. V was pared by 2 bases and J by 5 bases, with 8 bases of the junction left unmatched. Germline V lookup: CDR1 MNHEY, CDR2 SVGAGI. The CDR3 sequence is 15 residues long. The CDR3 DNA follows: TGTGCCAGCAGTTACCTCGGACAGGGTTACGACGAGCAGTACTTC. Protein: CASSYLGQGYDEQYF.

The chain employs TRBV5-1 and TRBJ2-7, with D maybe TRBD1 (5 bases). This CDR3 spans 15 amino acids. Germline CDR1 SGHRS, CDR2 YFSETQ. V lost 0 bases and J 3 bases, leaving 13 bases between the germline ends. Here the CDR3 reads CASSLGGQGLYEQYF. The CDR3 region has the DNA TGCGCCAGCAGCTTGGGCGGTCAGGGTCTCTACGAGCAGTACTTC. The full variable domain, in which reference TRBV5-1 and TRBJ2-7 provide the parts outside the CDR3, is KAGVTQTPRYLIKTRGQQVTLSCSPISGHRSVSWYQQTPGQGLQFLFEYFSETQRNKGNFPGRFSGRQFSNSRSEMNVSTLELGDSALYLCASSLGGQGLYEQYFGPGTRLTVT.

The chain has TRBV2 and TRBJ2-5; D remains unclear. The CDR3 sequence is 12 residues long. V was trimmed by 6 bases and J by 2 bases, leaving 7 bases between them. Germline V gene lookup returns CDR1 SNHLY and CDR2 FYNNEI. The CDR3 coding sequence is TGTGCCAGCAGCCTCCTACAAGAGACCCAGTACTTC. Its protein product is CASSLLQETQYF. Supplemented by reference TRBV2 and TRBJ2-5, the full variable domain reads EPEVTQTPSHQVTQMGQEVILRCVPISNHLYFYWYRQILGQKVEFLVSFYNNEISEKSEIFDDQFSVERPDGSNFTLKIRSTKLEDSAMYFCASSLLQETQYFGPGTRLLVL.

The V call is TRBV3-1 (or the pseudogene TRBV3-2), the J call TRBJ1-4; D is unclear. Trimming left V 5 bases short and J 12 bases short, with 19 bases between. The CDR3 loop spans 14 amino acids. The germline V gene has CDR1 LGHDT and CDR2 YNNKEL (reference sequence). Here the CDR3 reads CASSATWADGELFF. The CDR3 bases are TGTGCCAGCAGCGCGACCTGGGCCGATGGCGAACTGTTTTTT.

The table lists this clone with a few counts. The chain combines TRBV5-1 with TRBJ1-4, with unresolved D. Germline V CDR1 and CDR2: SGHRS, YFSETQ. Trimming cost V 5 bases and J 6 bases, with 11 bases left between them. The CDR3 length is 13 residues. The CDR3 region has the DNA TGCGCCAGCAGGCGGAAGGAGCATGAAAAACTGTTTTTT. Residues: CASRRKEHEKLFF. Full variable domain (missing parts from reference TRBV5-1 and TRBJ1-4): KAGVTQTPRYLIKTRGQQVTLSCSPISGHRSVSWYQQTPGQGLQFLFEYFSETQRNKGNFPGRFSGRQFSNSRSEMNVSTLELGDSALYLCASRRKEHEKLFFGSGTQLSVL.

The rearrangement uses TRBV6-6 and TRBJ1-4; 9 positions agree with TRBD1. This CDR3 is built from 16 residues. The trim removed 5 bases at V and 3 bases at J, leaving 7 bases unmatched. Germline V lookup: CDR1 MNHNY, CDR2 SVGAGI (reference sequence). The CDR3 region is CASSAGQGAANEKLFF. CDR3 DNA: TGTGCCAGCAGTGCGGGACAGGGTGCGGCTAATGAAAAACTGTTTTTT.

The chain couples TRBV4-2 to TRBJ2-5, with TRBD2 identical over 7 bases. Germline V gives CDR1 LGHNA, CDR2 YNFKEQ. CDR3 length: 18 amino acids. With 1 base clipped from V and 2 bases from J, the junction kept 13 bases outside the gene matches. DNA for the CDR3: TGTGCCAGCAGCCAAGCTCGTGGGCGGGGGACGTCACAAGAGACCCAGTACTTC. Protein: CASSQARGRGTSQETQYF.

J is TRBJ2-5 and V is TRBV5-1; 7 bases are shared with TRBD1. With V trimmed by 7 bases and J by 2 bases, 8 bases remained unmatched. The CDR3 has 14 residues. Germline loops: CDR1 SGHRS, CDR2 YFSETQ. In DNA, the CDR3 is TGCGCCAGCCGCCCCCCGGGACAGCAAGAGACCCAGTACTTC. It specifies CASRPPGQQETQYF. The full variable domain, completed using reference TRBV5-1 and TRBJ2-5, is KAGVTQTPRYLIKTRGQQVTLSCSPISGHRSVSWYQQTPGQGLQFLFEYFSETQRNKGNFPGRFSGRQFSNSRSEMNVSTLELGDSALYLCASRPPGQQETQYFGPGTRLLVL.